The T cell receptor beta chain under discussion was sequenced for a study of blood T cells in healthy people across ages. The use of a sample-barcoded 5' primer and a J-beta primer mix characterized a second PCR of roughly 6 to 11 cycles. A single record per CDR3 protein comes from TCRdb applying MiXCR to the 5' RACE reads. This table holds 700,000 to 900,000 distinct CDR3 sequences, roughly 26% found once. This clonotype was seen a few times. Trimming at V came to 4 bases and at J to 1 base, leaving 5 bases not matched to a gene. Germline values: CDR1 KGHDR, CDR2 SFDVKD. The CDR3 is 15 residues long. The same specimen was also included in a second study, on T cells of mothers and their children.

V gene TRBV24-1 combines with J gene TRBJ2-5, with 7 bases aligning to TRBD1. This sequence originates from a boy younger than 18 in good health. Specimen: blood. The CDR3 bases are TGTGCCACCAGTGACCCTGGACAGGCCCAAGAGACCCAGTACTTC. The encoded protein is CATSDPGQAQETQYF.